Each of the 31 T cell receptor beta chains below was sequenced from the same sample in a study of blood T cell repertoires in COVID-19. Data came from immunoSEQ multiplex PCR; TCRdb stores just in-frame clones and leaves some out. The table includes approximately 77,000 clones, 80% to 90% detected once. The sample was peripheral blood. Source of these receptors: a man aged 50 to 59 with active COVID-19.

The chain is built from TRBV5-6 and TRBJ2-2, with TRBD2 as a possible D gene (5 bases). The V end lost 5 bases, the J end lost 5 bases, and 10 bases lay between the germline ends. The CDR3 spans 13 residues. Germline lookup yields CDR1 SGHDT and CDR2 YYEEEE. The DNA for the CDR3 is TGTGCCAGCAGGGGCCGGAGGACCGGGGAGCTGTTTTTT. This codes for CASRGRRTGELFF.

CDR3: CASSLSSGSGYGYTF. In nucleotides, the CDR3 is TGTGCCAGCAGTTTATCGTCAGGATCTGGGTATGGCTACACCTTC. The gene calls are TRBV27 and TRBJ1-2, with D unclear. The V gene's germline CDR1 is MNHEY and CDR2 SMNVEV (reference sequence). The germline V and J ends were trimmed by 0 bases and 5 bases, with 13 bases remaining between them. The CDR3 covers 15 residues.

The J gene is TRBJ1-5, the V gene TRBV7-9; TRBD1 matches at 11 bases. The CDR3 is made up of 15 amino acids. Trimming at V came to 5 bases and at J to 6 bases, leaving 6 bases not matched to a gene. The germline V gene encodes CDR1 SEHNR and CDR2 FQNEAQ (reference sequence). CDR3 sequence: CASSQGTGGGQPQHF. The DNA for the CDR3 is TGTGCCAGCAGCCAAGGGACAGGGGGTGGTCAGCCCCAGCATTTT.

This chain joins TRBV28 and TRBJ1-2; no clear D gene. V lost 3 bases and J 3 bases, leaving 11 bases between the germline ends. CDR3 length equals 14 residues. Per germline, CDR1 MDHEN and CDR2 SYDVKM. In nucleotides, the CDR3 is TGTGCCAGCAGTTTGTGGCTTGCGGACTATGGCTACACCTTC. Protein: CASSLWLADYGYTF.

The chain joins TRBV5-1 to TRBJ2-5; TRBD2 aligns across 11 bases. V lost 3 bases to trimming and J lost 2 bases; unmatched junction nucleotides: 6. Germline CDR1 reads SGHRS; CDR2 reads YFSETQ. This CDR3 comprises 16 residues. CDR3 nucleotide sequence: TGCGCCAGCAGCTCACTCGGGACTAGCGGACAAGAGACCCAGTACTTC. Residues: CASSSLGTSGQETQYF. The variable domain in full, with the rest retrieved from reference TRBV5-1 and TRBJ2-5, is KAGVTQTPRYLIKTRGQQVTLSCSPISGHRSVSWYQQTPGQGLQFLFEYFSETQRNKGNFPGRFSGRQFSNSRSEMNVSTLELGDSALYLCASSSLGTSGQETQYFGPGTRLLVL.

This chain links TRBV5-1 with TRBJ2-7, with 10 bases identical to TRBD1. CDR3 size: 14 residues. V lost 4 bases, J lost 5 bases, and 6 bases stayed unmatched. CDR1 SGHRS and CDR2 YFSETQ come from the germline V gene. CDR3 bases: TGCGCCAGCAGCGAGGGACAGGGGAGCAACGAGCAGTACTTC. Translating it yields CASSEGQGSNEQYF.

The V and J genes are TRBV24-1 and TRBJ2-3, with 10 bases fitting TRBD2. The CDR3 extends over 17 amino acids. V was clipped by 0 bases and J by 1 base; unmatched bases: 3. Germline CDR1 KGHDR, CDR2 SFDVKD. The CDR3 is CATSDLHGTSGTDTQYF. DNA for the CDR3: TGTGCCACCAGTGATTTGCATGGGACTAGCGGCACAGATACGCAGTATTTT.

The CDR3, as DNA: TGTGCCAGCAGACGGCAGGGAAACTATGGCTACACCTTC. It encodes CASRRQGNYGYTF. The chain uses TRBV28 and TRBJ1-2; D possibly corresponds to TRBD1 (5 bases). The germline V gene has CDR1 MDHEN and CDR2 SYDVKM. The CDR3 contains 13 residues. The germline V and J ends were trimmed by 6 bases and 2 bases, with 10 bases remaining between them.

J is TRBJ2-3 and V is TRBV4-3; D not certain. Trimming shortened V by 0 bases and J by 4 bases, and 5 bases separated the two germline ends. Germline V gene sequence: CDR1 LGHNA, CDR2 YSLEER. CDR3 size: 13 residues. CDR3 nucleotide sequence: TGCGCCAGCAGCCAAGAGAGGTCAGATACGCAGTATTTT. This sequence encodes CASSQERSDTQYF.

V is TRBV4-1 and J is TRBJ2-3, with TRBD1 matching 12 bases. Losses at the gene ends were 0 bases for V and 6 bases for J; bases not matched to a gene: 10. Germline V gives CDR1 MGHRA, CDR2 YSYEKL. The CDR3 contains 18 residues. CDR3 amino acids: CASSQEGPGQGASDTQYF. CDR3 nucleotide sequence: TGCGCCAGCAGCCAAGAAGGGCCGGGACAGGGGGCGTCGGATACGCAGTATTTT.

V gene TRBV12-3 or TRBV12-4 combines with J gene TRBJ2-7, with 7 positions matching TRBD2. V lost 5 bases and J lost 6; bases outside the gene matches: 7. The CDR3 sequence is 13 residues long. The CDR3 nucleotides are TGTGCCAGCAGTGGGGCGGGGGAGCGCGAGCAGTACTTC. Its translation is CASSGAGEREQYF.

The V gene is TRBV24-1, the J gene TRBJ1-1; the D is unclear. The CDR3 is 14 residues long. The V end lost 4 bases, the J end lost 3 bases, and 11 bases lay between the germline ends. Germline-derived CDR1 and CDR2 are KGHDR and SFDVKD. This chain's CDR3 is CATSDSGPDTEAFF. CDR3 coding DNA: TGTGCCACCAGTGACAGCGGTCCGGACACTGAAGCTTTCTTT.

The chain employs TRBV25-1 and TRBJ2-3; no reliable D call. V lost 5 bases, J lost 5 bases, and 5 bases lay in between. The CDR3 runs to 11 residues. CDR1 and CDR2 (germline): MGHDK, SYGVNS. CDR3 amino acids: CASSLLDTQYF. The CDR3 nucleotides are TGTGCCAGCAGTTTACTAGATACGCAGTATTTT.

This rearrangement joins TRBV15 to TRBJ2-7; 8 positions agree with TRBD2. After removal of 3 bases from V and 2 bases from J, the junction contained 9 bases not matched to a gene. The CDR3 runs to 16 residues. Germline V gene sequence: CDR1 LNHNV, CDR2 YYDKDF (reference sequence). The CDR3 here is CATSRGREAGAYEQYF. The CDR3 region has the DNA TGTGCCACCAGCAGGGGGCGGGAGGCAGGGGCCTACGAGCAGTACTTC.

This clone was seen a few times. This chain links TRBV11-2 with TRBJ1-1; no firm D call. Germline CDR1 is SGHAT and CDR2 is FQNNGV. This CDR3 is 13 amino acids long. Trimming shortened V by 5 bases and J by 10 bases, and 17 bases separated the two germline ends. The CDR3 loop reads CASSPVGSLAAFF. The CDR3 DNA follows: TGTGCCAGCAGCCCCGTCGGCAGTCTAGCAGCTTTCTTT.

V usage is TRBV19 and J usage is TRBJ1-4; tentatively, D is TRBD1 (6 bases). V was trimmed by 3 bases and J by 1 base, leaving 12 bases between them. The CDR3 length is 16 residues. CDR1 and CDR2 (germline): LNHDA, SQIVND (reference sequence). The CDR3 protein is CASSMGTSRTNEKLFF. In DNA, the CDR3 is TGTGCCAGTAGTATGGGGACATCGCGAACTAATGAAAAACTGTTTTTT.

The chain has TRBV4-2 and TRBJ2-1, with D possibly matching TRBD2 (6 bases). Per germline, CDR1 LGHNA and CDR2 YNFKEQ. V was cut by 3 bases and J by 6 bases, with 12 bases left in between. CDR3 length equals 14 residues. For the CDR3, the DNA is TGTGCCAGCAGCCAGCCCGGGAGAAGCAATGAGCAGTTCTTC. This encodes CASSQPGRSNEQFF.

This rearrangement joins TRBV28 to TRBJ1-2, with D possibly matching TRBD1 (5 bases). The germline CDR1 and CDR2 sequences are MDHEN and SYDVKM. The CDR3 length is 15 residues. V was shortened by 5 bases and J by 6 bases, with 19 bases between the two germline ends. The CDR3 here is CASSPPTRGINGYTF. The CDR3 region has the DNA TGTGCCAGCAGTCCACCCACGCGGGGGATAAATGGCTACACCTTC.

The V gene is TRBV3-1 (or the pseudogene TRBV3-2), the J gene TRBJ1-2, with D possibly being TRBD1 (6 bases). The CDR3 has 15 residues. Per the germline V gene, CDR1 is LGHDT and CDR2 is YNNKEL (reference sequence). Trimming shortened V by 1 base and J by 0 bases, and 9 bases separated the two germline ends. As DNA, the CDR3 is TGTGCCAGCAGCCAAGGTTCAGGGGCTAACTATGGCTACACCTTC. Translated, it gives CASSQGSGANYGYTF.

This sequence joins TRBV12-3 or TRBV12-4 and TRBJ2-3; no reliable D call. The CDR3 contains 13 residues. V lost 5 bases, J lost 4 bases, and 10 bases lay in between. The CDR3 coding sequence is TGTGCCAGCAGTCTCCGACAACCAGATACGCAGTATTTT. It codes for CASSLRQPDTQYF.

CDR3 sequence: CASSYRGPNTGELFF. The DNA for the CDR3 is TGTGCCAGCAGTTACAGGGGTCCGAACACCGGGGAGCTGTTTTTT. The J gene is TRBJ2-2, the V gene TRBV27, with 7 bases fitting TRBD1. The CDR3 length is 15 residues. Germline V gives CDR1 MNHEY, CDR2 SMNVEV (reference sequence). J was trimmed by 0 bases and V by 4 bases; bases with no gene match: 2.

The V call is TRBV4-3, the J call TRBJ2-7; D may be TRBD1 (6 bases). The CDR3 consists of 14 residues. V lost 4 bases and J 2 bases, leaving 12 bases between the germline ends. The germline gives CDR1 LGHNA, CDR2 YSLEER. CDR3 nucleotides: TGCGCCAGCAGCCCCACCCGGACAGCCTACGAGCAGTACTTC. Its translation is CASSPTRTAYEQYF.

The V and J genes are TRBV7-8 and TRBJ1-5; no firm D call. CDR3 size: 13 residues. CDR1 is SGHVS and CDR2 is FQNEAQ in the germline V gene. Trimming cost V 10 bases and J 6 bases, with 16 bases left between them. Written as DNA, the CDR3 is TGTGCCAAACTTGCCGGGGAGGCTCAGCCCCAGCATTTT. The encoded protein is CAKLAGEAQPQHF.

This clone was seen only once. This chain connects TRBV19 to TRBJ2-7, with a weak D call TRBD1 (5 bases). This CDR3 is built from 14 residues. CDR1 is LNHDA and CDR2 is SQIVND in the germline V gene (reference sequence). V dropped 8 bases and J dropped 0 bases, with 14 bases sitting between them. The CDR3 DNA follows: TGTGCCAGTTCATCACTTGGGGCCTCCTACGAGCAGTACTTC. It encodes CASSSLGASYEQYF.

CDR3 region: CASSGAGVLTF. The DNA of the CDR3 is TGTGCCAGCAGTGGGGCAGGCGTCCTGACTTTC. The J gene is TRBJ2-6, the V gene TRBV28; the D gene is possibly TRBD1 (5 bases). The CDR3 covers 11 residues. Trimming took 5 bases from V and 12 from J, leaving 8 bases between them. Per the germline V gene, CDR1 is MDHEN and CDR2 is SYDVKM.

V and J are TRBV5-5 and TRBJ2-7; TRBD2 is a possible D gene (6 bases). Germline CDR1 reads SGHKS; CDR2 reads YYEKEE (reference sequence). V was clipped by 5 bases and J by 2 bases, with 11 bases between them. The CDR3 totals 13 residues. The CDR3 coding sequence is TGTGCCAGCAGTTCGGGACTTACCTACGAGCAGTACTTC. Encoded protein: CASSSGLTYEQYF.

Here the CDR3 DNA reads TGTGCCAGTAGCCGACTCCCGGGACAGGGGTTGGATCAGCCCCAGCATTTT. Residues: CASSRLPGQGLDQPQHF. J is TRBJ1-5 and V is TRBV19; TRBD1 aligns across 10 bases. The CDR3 extends over 17 amino acids. J was trimmed by 5 bases and V by 6 bases; bases with no gene match: 13. Looked up from germline, CDR1 is LNHDA and CDR2 is SQIVND (reference sequence).

The rearrangement uses TRBV2 and TRBJ2-7; D is undetermined. Germline CDR1 SNHLY, CDR2 FYNNEI. There are 16 residues in the CDR3. The V and J ends lost 0 bases and 7 bases respectively, with 19 bases between them. For the CDR3, the DNA is TGTGCCAGCAGTGAAGCTGGGCAGTTCCCCCCCCTGGAGCAGTACTTC. Its protein is CASSEAGQFPPLEQYF.

This clone was detected once. The CDR3 nucleotides are TGTGCCAGCAGGACGATTAGCGGGAGGGATAGGTATACGCAGTATTTT. This translates into CASRTISGRDRYTQYF. The V and J genes are TRBV27 and TRBJ2-3, with 11 positions matching TRBD2. The CDR3 consists of 16 residues. CDR1 and CDR2 from the germline V gene are MNHEY and SMNVEV (reference sequence). Losses at the gene ends were 6 bases for V and 7 bases for J; bases not matched to a gene: 12.

This rearrangement joins TRBV9 to TRBJ2-1; 13 positions agree with TRBD2. Per germline, CDR1 SGDLS and CDR2 YYNGEE. V dropped 0 bases and J dropped 0; count of bases not matched to a gene: 3. This CDR3 region has 18 residues. The CDR3 is CASSVGTSGSISYNEQFF. The CDR3 region has the DNA TGTGCCAGCAGCGTAGGGACTAGCGGGAGTATCTCCTACAATGAGCAGTTCTTC.

This clone was recorded a few times. The chain has TRBV10-3 and TRBJ1-4, with D uncertain. Trimming stripped 2 bases from V and 5 bases from J, with 6 bases between. The CDR3 covers 13 residues. In germline, CDR1 is ENHRY, CDR2 SYGVKD. As DNA, the CDR3 is TGTGCCATCAGTGAGCCCAGAAATGAAAAACTGTTTTTT. Translated, it gives CAISEPRNEKLFF.